One TCR beta chain is described in this entry. What was amplified from RNA transcripts were TCR beta CDR3 regions. HTBI primers were the set used in a first-round RT-PCR of the TCR CDR3. TCRdb redid the calling of the multiplex PCR reads with MiXCR, one entry per CDR3 protein. The data contain approximately 630,000 distinct CDR3 sequences, 16% of them singletons. This sample was taken from a study of T cells in Graves' hyperthyroidism and ophthalmopathy. The CDR3 length is 13 residues. CDR1 and CDR2 from the germline V gene are SGHTA and FQGNSA. Trimming took off 3 bases at V and 4 bases at J, with 9 bases between the two ends. With a duration under 2 months, the hyperthyroidism was newly diagnosed in patients aged 18 to 65. Patients with uncontrolled infections, other autoimmune diseases, pregnancy or lactation were excluded.

This TCR was sampled from a woman aged 25 to 45 with Graves' hyperthyroidism. The specimen was blood. The gene calls are TRBV7-2 and TRBJ1-1; D perhaps matches TRBD1 (6 bases). CDR3 protein: CASSFYRVTEAFF. The CDR3 DNA sequence: TGTGCCAGCAGCTTTTACAGGGTCACTGAAGCTTTCTTT.